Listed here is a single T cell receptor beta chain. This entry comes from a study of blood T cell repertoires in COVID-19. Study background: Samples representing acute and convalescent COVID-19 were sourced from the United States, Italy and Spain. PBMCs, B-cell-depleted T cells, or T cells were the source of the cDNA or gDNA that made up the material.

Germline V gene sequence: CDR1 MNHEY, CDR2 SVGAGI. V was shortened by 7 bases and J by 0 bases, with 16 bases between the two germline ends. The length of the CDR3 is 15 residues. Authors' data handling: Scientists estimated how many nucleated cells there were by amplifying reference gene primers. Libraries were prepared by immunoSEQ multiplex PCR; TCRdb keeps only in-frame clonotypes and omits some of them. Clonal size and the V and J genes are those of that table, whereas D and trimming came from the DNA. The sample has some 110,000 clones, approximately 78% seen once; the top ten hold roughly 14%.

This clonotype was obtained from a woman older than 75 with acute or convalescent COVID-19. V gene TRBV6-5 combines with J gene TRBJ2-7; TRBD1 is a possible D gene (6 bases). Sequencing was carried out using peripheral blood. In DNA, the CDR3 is TGTGCCAGCACGCGCCTTTGGACAGACTCCTACGAGCAGTACTTC. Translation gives CASTRLWTDSYEQYF.